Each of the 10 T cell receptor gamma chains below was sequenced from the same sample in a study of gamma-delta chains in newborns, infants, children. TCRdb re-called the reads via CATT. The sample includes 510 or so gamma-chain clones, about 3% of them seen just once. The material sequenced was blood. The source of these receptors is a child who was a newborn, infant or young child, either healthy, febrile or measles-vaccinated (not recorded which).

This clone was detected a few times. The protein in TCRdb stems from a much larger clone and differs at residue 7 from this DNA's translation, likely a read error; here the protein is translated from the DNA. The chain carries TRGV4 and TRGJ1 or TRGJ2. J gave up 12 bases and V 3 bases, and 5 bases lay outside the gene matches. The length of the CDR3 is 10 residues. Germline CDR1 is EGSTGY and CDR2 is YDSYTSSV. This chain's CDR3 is CATWDLRKLF. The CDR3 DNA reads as TGTGCCACCTGGGATCTGAGGAAACTCTTT.

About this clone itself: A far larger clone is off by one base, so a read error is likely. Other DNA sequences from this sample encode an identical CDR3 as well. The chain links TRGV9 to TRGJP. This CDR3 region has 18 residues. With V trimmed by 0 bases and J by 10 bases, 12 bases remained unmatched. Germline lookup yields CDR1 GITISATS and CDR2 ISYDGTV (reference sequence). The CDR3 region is CALWEVQGRELGKKIKVF. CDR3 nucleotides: TGTGCCTTGTGGGAGGTGCAGGGCCGGGAATTGGGCAAAAAAATCAAGGTATTT.

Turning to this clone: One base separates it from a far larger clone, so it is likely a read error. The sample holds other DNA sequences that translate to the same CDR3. CDR3 in DNA: TGTGCCTTGAGGGAGGTGTACTATAAGAAACTCTTT. It codes for CALREVYYKKLF. This chain links TRGV9 with TRGJ1 or TRGJ2. Germline CDR1 and CDR2: GITISATS and ISYDGTV (reference sequence). This CDR3 contains 12 residues.

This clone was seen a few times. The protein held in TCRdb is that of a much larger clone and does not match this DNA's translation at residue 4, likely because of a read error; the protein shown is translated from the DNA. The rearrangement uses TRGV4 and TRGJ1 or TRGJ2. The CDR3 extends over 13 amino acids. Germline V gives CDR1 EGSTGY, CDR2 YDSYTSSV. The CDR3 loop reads CATRDGNYYKKLF. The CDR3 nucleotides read TGTGCCACCCGGGATGGGAATTATTATAAGAAACTCTTT.

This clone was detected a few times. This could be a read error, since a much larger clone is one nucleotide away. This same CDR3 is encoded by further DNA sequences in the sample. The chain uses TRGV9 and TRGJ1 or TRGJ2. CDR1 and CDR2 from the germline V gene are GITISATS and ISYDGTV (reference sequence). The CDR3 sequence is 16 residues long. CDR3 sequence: CALWEVHSLFYYKKLF. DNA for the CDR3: TGCGCCTTGTGGGAGGTGCATTCACTGTTTTATTATAAGAAACTCTTT.

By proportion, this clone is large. The CDR3 DNA reads TGTGCCACCTGGGAGGCCCTAAGTAGTGATTGGATCAAGACGTTT. Translating gives CATWEALSSDWIKTF. The chain joins TRGV4 to TRGJP2. The length of the CDR3 is 15 residues. J lost 2 bases, V lost 4 bases, and 7 bases had no gene match. CDR1 is EGSTGY and CDR2 is YDSYTSSV in the germline V gene.

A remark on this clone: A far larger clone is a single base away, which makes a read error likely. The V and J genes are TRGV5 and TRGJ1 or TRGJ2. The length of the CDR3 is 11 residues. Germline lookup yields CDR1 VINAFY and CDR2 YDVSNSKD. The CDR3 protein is CATWCYYKELF. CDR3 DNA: TGTGCCACCTGGTGTTATTATAAGGAACTCTTT.

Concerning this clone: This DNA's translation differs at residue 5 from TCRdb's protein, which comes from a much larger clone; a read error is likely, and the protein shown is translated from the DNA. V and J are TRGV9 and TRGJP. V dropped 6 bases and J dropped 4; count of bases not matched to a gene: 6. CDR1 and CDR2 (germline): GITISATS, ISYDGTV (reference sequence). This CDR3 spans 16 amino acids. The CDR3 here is CALWKAQELGKKIKVF. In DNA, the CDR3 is TGTGCCTTGTGGAAGGCTCAAGAGTTGGGCAAAAAAATCAAGGTATTT.

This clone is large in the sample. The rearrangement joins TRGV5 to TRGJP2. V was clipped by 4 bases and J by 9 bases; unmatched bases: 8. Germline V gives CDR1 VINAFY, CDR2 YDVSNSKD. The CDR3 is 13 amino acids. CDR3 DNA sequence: TGTGCCACCTGGGAGAGGGCCAATTGGATCAAGACGTTT. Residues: CATWERANWIKTF.

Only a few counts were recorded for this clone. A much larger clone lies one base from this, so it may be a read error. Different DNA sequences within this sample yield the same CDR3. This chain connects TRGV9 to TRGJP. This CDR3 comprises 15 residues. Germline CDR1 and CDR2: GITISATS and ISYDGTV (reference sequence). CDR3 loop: CALWEVEMGKKIKVF. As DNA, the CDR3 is TGTGCCTTGTGGGAGGTGGAGATGGGCAAAAAAATCAAAGTATTT.